This entry lists 17 T cell receptor beta chains sequenced from one sample in a study of CD8 T cells in ankylosing spondylitis. TCRdb itself ran the 5' RACE reads through MiXCR, one entry per CDR3 protein. This sample has 20,000 to 30,000 distinct CDR3 sequences, with under 3% found just once. The sample taken for sequencing was blood, either unsorted or a sorted T cell fraction (not recorded which). Source of these receptors: a female donor with ankylosing spondylitis or in good health (not recorded which).

This clonotype was picked up many times. The chain uses TRBV9 and TRBJ2-3; 9 bases line up with TRBD1. The germline V gene encodes CDR1 SGDLS and CDR2 YYNGEE. This CDR3 has 18 residues. Germline trimming cut 4 bases from V and 3 bases from J; bases unmatched to any gene: 15. CDR3 nucleotides: TGTGCCAGCAGCAGAGGGACAGGGTGGGTCTCGGAAACAGATACGCAGTATTTT. It yields the protein CASSRGTGWVSETDTQYF.

This chain links TRBV9 with TRBJ2-2; no clear D gene. V was trimmed by 2 bases and J by 3 bases, leaving 14 bases between them. CDR3 size: 16 residues. In germline, CDR1 is SGDLS, CDR2 YYNGEE. The CDR3 region has the DNA TGTGCCAGCAGCGTGTCAGACCTCCTCGACACCGGGGAGCTGTTTTTT. Amino acids: CASSVSDLLDTGELFF.

This clonotype was seen repeatedly, ten times or more. This chain connects TRBV9 to TRBJ2-3; the D is unclear. V lost 0 bases and J lost 0, with 8 bases in between. Germline loops: CDR1 SGDLS, CDR2 YYNGEE. The CDR3 length is 15 residues. As DNA, the CDR3 is TGTGCCAGCAGCGTAGGAGCAGGAAGCACAGATACGCAGTATTTT. Translated: CASSVGAGSTDTQYF.

This clonotype was detected ten times or more. The chain couples TRBV9 to TRBJ2-1; 10 nucleotides match TRBD2. J lost 4 bases, V lost 2 bases, and 3 bases had no gene match. Per germline, CDR1 SGDLS and CDR2 YYNGEE. This CDR3 has 15 residues. This CDR3 is CASSVTSGMYNEQFF. CDR3 coding DNA: TGTGCCAGCAGCGTCACTAGCGGGATGTACAATGAGCAGTTCTTC.

This clonotype has at least ten counts. The V and J genes are TRBV9 and TRBJ2-7, with 7 bases lining up with TRBD2. Germline assignment: CDR1 SGDLS and CDR2 YYNGEE. The length of the CDR3 is 13 residues. The ends lost 7 bases at V and 3 bases at J; junction bases unmatched: 7. CDR3 coding DNA: TGTGCCAGCGGCGGGGGAGATCTCTACGAGCAGTACTTC. It yields the protein CASGGGDLYEQYF.

This clonotype was detected ten times or more. V is TRBV9 and J is TRBJ2-1, with D hard to call. CDR3 size: 16 residues. V was cut by 2 bases and J by 0 bases, with 12 bases left in between. Germline CDR1 reads SGDLS; CDR2 reads YYNGEE. CDR3 region: CASSVSGVGSYNEQFF. DNA for the CDR3: TGTGCCAGCAGCGTTTCTGGCGTCGGCTCCTACAATGAGCAGTTCTTC.

There are many counts of this clonotype. The genes are TRBV9 and TRBJ2-7; TRBD1 or TRBD2 may be the D gene (6 bases each). With 0 bases removed from V and 5 bases from J, the gap between germline ends came to 9 bases. From germline, CDR1 is SGDLS and CDR2 YYNGEE. This CDR3 spans 13 amino acids. CDR3 region: CASSVGGADEQYF. The CDR3 bases are TGTGCCAGCAGCGTAGGGGGGGCCGACGAGCAGTACTTC.

This clonotype was counted ten times or more. This chain links TRBV9 with TRBJ2-7; TRBD2 agrees at 12 bases. V lost 2 bases and J lost 1; bases outside the gene matches: 4. CDR1 is SGDLS, CDR2 YYNGEE, per germline. This CDR3 is built from 16 residues. CDR3 protein: CASSVASGGESYEQYF. The CDR3 coding sequence is TGTGCCAGCAGCGTGGCTAGCGGGGGGGAATCCTACGAGCAGTACTTC.

This clonotype was counted ten times or more. The rearrangement joins TRBV9 to TRBJ2-1; weak D call: TRBD1 (6 bases). This CDR3 is 16 amino acids long. The V gene's germline CDR1 is SGDLS and CDR2 YYNGEE. The V gene lost 4 bases and the J gene lost 4 bases, with 18 bases spanning the gap. In nucleotides, the CDR3 is TGTGCCAGCAGCCCCGCAGGACAGATGACATACAATGAGCAGTTCTTC. Encoded protein: CASSPAGQMTYNEQFF.

This clonotype has a count of ten or more. V and J are TRBV9 and TRBJ2-2; TRBD2 matches at 8 bases. V lost 4 bases, J lost 0 bases, and 5 bases stayed unmatched. Germline V gives CDR1 SGDLS, CDR2 YYNGEE. The CDR3 is 16 amino acids. CDR3 residues: CASSPAGGANTGELFF. In nucleotides, the CDR3 is TGTGCCAGCAGCCCCGCCGGGGGGGCGAACACCGGGGAGCTGTTTTTT.

The sample holds many counts of this clonotype. This chain joins TRBV9 and TRBJ2-6; maybe TRBD1 (6 bases). Between the trimmed V and J ends, which lost 4 bases and 2 bases, there was a span of 19 bases. CDR3 length: 18 residues. Germline CDR1 SGDLS, CDR2 YYNGEE. CDR3 DNA: TGTGCCAGCAGCTGGACGGACAGCCGAAGAACTGGGGCCAACGTCCTGACTTTC. It yields the protein CASSWTDSRRTGANVLTF. Full variable domain (outside the CDR3, taken from reference TRBV9 and TRBJ2-6): DSGVTQTPKHLITATGQRVTLRCSPRSGDLSVYWYQQSLDQGLQFLIQYYNGEERAKGNILERFSAQQFPDLHSELNLSSLELGDSALYFCASSWTDSRRTGANVLTFGAGSRLTVL.

This clonotype has at least ten counts. The genes are TRBV9 and TRBJ1-5, with TRBD1 as a possible D gene (5 bases). The germline V gene has CDR1 SGDLS and CDR2 YYNGEE. V lost 0 bases to trimming and J lost 5 bases, with 6 bases between them. This CDR3 spans 13 amino acids. In nucleotides, the CDR3 is TGTGCCAGCAGCGTAGAAGGGGATCAGCCCCAGCATTTT. Its translation: CASSVEGDQPQHF.

This clonotype was found many times. This sequence joins TRBV9 and TRBJ1-6; D gene unclear. There are 14 residues in the CDR3. V lost 4 bases, J lost 8 bases, and 13 bases lay in between. The V gene's germline CDR1 is SGDLS and CDR2 YYNGEE. Here the CDR3 DNA reads TGTGCCAGCAGCCTCACAGCCGGGGATTCACCCCTCCACTTT. It yields the protein CASSLTAGDSPLHF.

This clonotype has at least ten counts. This chain connects TRBV9 to TRBJ2-3; no clear D gene. The CDR3 length is 14 residues. V lost 6 bases and J lost 6, with 17 bases in between. Per the germline V gene, CDR1 is SGDLS and CDR2 is YYNGEE. The CDR3 is CASTRDLGSDTQYF. The DNA of the CDR3 is TGTGCCAGCACCCGAGATCTGGGATCGGATACGCAGTATTTT.

This clonotype has ten or more counts. This chain links TRBV9 with TRBJ2-1, with D maybe TRBD2 (5 bases). The V end lost 4 bases, the J end lost 0 bases, and 14 bases lay between the germline ends. The CDR3 is 16 amino acids. Germline loops: CDR1 SGDLS, CDR2 YYNGEE. The CDR3 loop is CASSSDLANSYNEQFF. CDR3 coding DNA: TGTGCCAGCAGCTCCGATCTAGCAAACTCCTACAATGAGCAGTTCTTC.

The gene calls are TRBV9 and TRBJ1-4, with TRBD1 matching 7 bases. Germline V gene data show CDR1 as SGDLS and CDR2 as YYNGEE. CDR3 size: 15 residues. Germline trimming cut 4 bases from V and 4 bases from J; bases unmatched to any gene: 7. DNA for the CDR3: TGTGCCAGCAGCCCATCGGACAGGCTTAATGAAAAACTGTTTTTT. Translating gives CASSPSDRLNEKLFF.

This clonotype was picked up many times. V and J are TRBV9 and TRBJ2-2; 7 bases are a match to TRBD2. The germline gives CDR1 SGDLS, CDR2 YYNGEE. J gave up 0 bases and V 4 bases, and 6 bases lay outside the gene matches. CDR3 length: 16 residues. The CDR3, as DNA: TGTGCCAGCAGCAAACCAGGGAGGGCGAACACCGGGGAGCTGTTTTTT. Translated, it gives CASSKPGRANTGELFF.